The next 27 T cell receptor beta chains were all read from a single sample in a study of blood T cell repertoires in COVID-19. Assay used: immunoSEQ multiplex PCR; TCRdb lists only in-frame clones, some missing. This sample carries about 100,000 clones, more than 75% of them seen once, and the ten largest clones take about 13%. Sequencing was performed on peripheral blood. These receptors all come from a human donor in a cohort sampled during active COVID-19.

The V gene is TRBV11-2, the J gene TRBJ1-2; 7 nucleotides align to TRBD1. The CDR3 is 14 residues long. Germline V gene data show CDR1 as SGHAT and CDR2 as FQNNGV. V shed 5 bases, J shed 4 bases, and the junction held 7 bases outside the gene matches. The DNA of the CDR3 is TGTGCCAGCAGCCCGAGGACAGGTGTCTATGGCTACACCTTC. Protein sequence: CASSPRTGVYGYTF.

The chain links TRBV7-2 to TRBJ1-2, with TRBD1 identical over 8 bases. The trim removed 4 bases at V and 4 bases at J, leaving 5 bases unmatched. Per germline, CDR1 SGHTA and CDR2 FQGNSA. The length of the CDR3 is 14 residues. The CDR3 loop is CASSSTTGVYGYTF. The CDR3 DNA reads TGTGCCAGCAGCTCAACGACAGGGGTCTATGGCTACACCTTC.

In nucleotides, the CDR3 is TGTGCCAGCAAGGACAGATCTCGCACTGAAGCTTTCTTT. Protein sequence: CASKDRSRTEAFF. The chain combines TRBV2 with TRBJ1-1; TRBD1 is a possible D gene (6 bases). CDR1 and CDR2 (germline): SNHLY, FYNNEI. V was shortened by 7 bases and J by 4 bases, with 13 bases between the two germline ends. This CDR3 has 13 residues.

The chain recombines TRBV2 with TRBJ1-4; D uncertain. Trimming cost V 6 bases and J 3 bases, with 11 bases left between them. Looked up from germline, CDR1 is SNHLY and CDR2 is FYNNEI. The CDR3 contains 14 residues. The CDR3 is CASRRGQANEKLFF. The CDR3 nucleotides read TGTGCCAGCAGACGGGGTCAGGCTAATGAAAAACTGTTTTTT. The variable domain in full, completed from reference TRBV2 and TRBJ1-4, reads EPEVTQTPSHQVTQMGQEVILRCVPISNHLYFYWYRQILGQKVEFLVSFYNNEISEKSEIFDDQFSVERPDGSNFTLKIRSTKLEDSAMYFCASRRGQANEKLFFGSGTQLSVL.

The sample holds a few counts of this clone. The chain joins TRBV18 to TRBJ1-6, with 8 positions matching TRBD1. Germline values: CDR1 KGHSH, CDR2 LQKENI. V trimming: 3 bases; J trimming: 4 bases; junction bases outside the gene matches: 2. This CDR3 is 15 amino acids long. In DNA, the CDR3 is TGTGCCAGCTCACCGACAGGGGATTATAATTCACCCCTCCACTTT. Translation: CASSPTGDYNSPLHF. Using reference TRBV18 and TRBJ1-6 for the parts outside the CDR3, the full variable domain is NAGVMQNPRHLVRRRGQEARLRCSPMKGHSHVYWYRQLPEEGLKFMVYLQKENIIDESGMPKERFSAEFPKEGPSILRIQQVVRGDSAAYFCASSPTGDYNSPLHFGNGTRLTVT.

V and J are TRBV5-1 and TRBJ2-7; D might be TRBD2 (5 bases). Trimming took 5 bases from V and 4 from J, leaving 16 bases between them. The CDR3 is made up of 14 amino acids. The germline CDR1 and CDR2 sequences are SGHRS and YFSETQ. CDR3 loop: CASRGSGNNYEQYF. The CDR3 region has the DNA TGCGCCAGCAGGGGAAGCGGAAACAATTACGAGCAGTACTTC.

The chain is built from TRBV7-9 and TRBJ2-7, with 8 nucleotides matching TRBD1. The J segment lost 2 bases and the V segment lost 5 bases, leaving 11 bases of the junction unmatched. Germline V gene sequence: CDR1 SEHNR, CDR2 FQNEAQ (reference sequence). CDR3 length equals 16 residues. The DNA for the CDR3 is TGTGCCAGCAGCACAGGGGTCCGGGACAGGACCTACGAGCAGTACTTC. Its protein is CASSTGVRDRTYEQYF. Full variable domain (remainder filled in from reference TRBV7-9 and TRBJ2-7): DTGVSQNPRHKITKRGQNVTFRCDPISEHNRLYWYRQTLGQGPEFLTYFQNEAQLEKSRLLSDRFSAERPKGSFSTLEIQRTEQGDSAMYLCASSTGVRDRTYEQYFGPGTRLTVT.

The rearrangement uses TRBV6-2 or TRBV6-3 and TRBJ1-5; possible D gene TRBD1, 6 bases. V was shortened by 5 bases and J by 3 bases, with 14 bases between the two germline ends. Germline CDR1 reads MNHEY; CDR2 reads SVGEGT. This CDR3 is built from 15 residues. The CDR3 here is CASSTPDRVNQPQHF. The CDR3 coding sequence is TGTGCCAGCAGTACACCGGACAGAGTCAATCAGCCCCAGCATTTT.

This chain uses TRBV12-3 or TRBV12-4 with TRBJ1-1; 7 bases line up with TRBD1. The V and J ends lost 3 bases and 5 bases, in that order; junction bases with no gene match: 3. The CDR3 contains 13 residues. DNA for the CDR3: TGTGCCAGCAGTTTGGGACAGAGAACTGAAGCTTTCTTT. Translation gives CASSLGQRTEAFF.

The genes are TRBV19 and TRBJ1-6, with 7 bases matching TRBD1. The V gene's germline CDR1 is LNHDA and CDR2 SQIVND (reference sequence). V lost 3 bases to trimming and J lost 7 bases; unmatched junction nucleotides: 3. The CDR3 consists of 14 residues. The CDR3 coding sequence is TGTGCCAGTAGTATCGACAGGGCGAATTCACCCCTCCACTTT. Translation: CASSIDRANSPLHF.

The rearrangement joins TRBV10-3 to TRBJ2-3; 12 nucleotides align to TRBD2. V dropped 7 bases and J dropped 0; count of bases not matched to a gene: 2. Germline V lookup: CDR1 ENHRY, CDR2 SYGVKD. CDR3 length: 15 amino acids. The chain's CDR3 is CAITGTSGSTDTQYF. DNA of the CDR3: TGTGCCATCACCGGGACTAGCGGGAGCACAGATACGCAGTATTTT.

The chain carries TRBV3-1 (or the pseudogene TRBV3-2) and TRBJ1-1, with 7 bases fitting TRBD1. Germline loops: CDR1 LGHDT, CDR2 YNNKEL (reference sequence). The CDR3 spans 15 residues. Trimming cost V 7 bases and J 0 bases; bases outside gene matches: 8. The CDR3 spells CASNHGTDLNTEAFF. The DNA of the CDR3 is TGTGCCAGCAACCATGGGACAGACCTGAACACTGAAGCTTTCTTT.

This chain joins TRBV6-6 and TRBJ1-2; 10 nucleotides align to TRBD1. V trimming: 6 bases; J trimming: 13 bases; junction bases outside the gene matches: 17. This CDR3 contains 15 residues. Germline V gene sequence: CDR1 MNHNY, CDR2 SVGAGI (reference sequence). The CDR3 DNA sequence: TGTGCCAGCAGCTCTCGACAGGGGGCGTTGGCGCGGGGCACCTTC. Translating gives CASSSRQGALARGTF.

The rearrangement links TRBV18 to TRBJ2-6; D is undetermined. The CDR3 length is 16 residues. Germline lookup yields CDR1 KGHSH and CDR2 LQKENI. V was trimmed by 3 bases and J by 2 bases, leaving 11 bases between them. For the CDR3, the DNA is TGTGCCAGCTCACCTTTTATAGCTGCTGGGGCCAACGTCCTGACTTTC. Residues: CASSPFIAAGANVLTF. Based on the CDR3 plus reference TRBV18 and TRBJ2-6, the full variable domain is NAGVMQNPRHLVRRRGQEARLRCSPMKGHSHVYWYRQLPEEGLKFMVYLQKENIIDESGMPKERFSAEFPKEGPSILRIQQVVRGDSAAYFCASSPFIAAGANVLTFGAGSRLTVL.

The chain combines TRBV19 with TRBJ2-7; 8 positions match TRBD2. Unmatched junction bases numbered 15, after V lost 10 bases and J lost 7 bases. The germline V gene has CDR1 LNHDA and CDR2 SQIVND (reference sequence). This CDR3 comprises 14 residues. The CDR3 is CATQSGGGYGEQYF. The CDR3 DNA reads as TGTGCCACCCAGTCCGGGGGGGGGTATGGAGAGCAGTACTTC.

The genes are TRBV7-9 and TRBJ2-1, with 9 bases lining up with TRBD1. J lost 4 bases, V lost 1 base, and 5 bases had no gene match. The germline V gene encodes CDR1 SEHNR and CDR2 FQNEAQ (reference sequence). The CDR3 has 16 amino acids. CDR3 amino acids: CASSLVGTGLYNEQFF. As DNA, the CDR3 is TGTGCCAGCAGCTTAGTTGGGACAGGGTTATACAATGAGCAGTTCTTC.

The chain recombines TRBV7-2 with TRBJ1-1; no clear D. The CDR3 is 17 residues long. Germline assignment: CDR1 SGHTA and CDR2 FQGNSA. The V end lost 5 bases, the J end lost 1 base, and 20 bases lay between the germline ends. CDR3 protein: CASSVPGGFRGNTEAFF. The CDR3, as DNA: TGTGCCAGCAGCGTTCCGGGAGGGTTCCGGGGGAACACTGAAGCTTTCTTT.

V and J are TRBV18 and TRBJ1-4; D remains ambiguous. Germline V lookup: CDR1 KGHSH, CDR2 LQKENI. The CDR3 runs 13 residues. V lost 3 bases, J lost 7 bases, and 9 bases lay in between. CDR3 sequence reads: CASSPREGEKLFF. The DNA for the CDR3 is TGTGCCAGCTCACCCCGGGAAGGTGAAAAACTGTTTTTT.

The V and J genes are TRBV6-2 or TRBV6-3 and TRBJ2-2; 7 bases map to TRBD1. CDR3 length: 16 amino acids. The V and J ends lost 5 bases and 4 bases, in that order; junction bases with no gene match: 10. The germline V gene has CDR1 MNHEY and CDR2 SVGEGT. The CDR3 protein is CASSPGQWDRTGELFF. CDR3 nucleotide sequence: TGTGCCAGCAGTCCGGGACAGTGGGACCGCACCGGGGAGCTGTTTTTT.

This clone has only one observation. This chain connects TRBV19 to TRBJ1-1, with no clear D. Per the germline V gene, CDR1 is LNHDA and CDR2 is SQIVND (reference sequence). The CDR3 length is 14 residues. V gave up 6 bases and J gave up 1 base, with 12 bases separating them. The CDR3 DNA is TGTGCCAGTAGAATGACTAGGAGGAACACTGAAGCTTTCTTT. Protein: CASRMTRRNTEAFF.

The chain employs TRBV6-5 and TRBJ1-5, with 7 bases matching TRBD1. The CDR3 covers 15 residues. V shed 6 bases, J shed 2 bases, and the junction held 7 bases outside the gene matches. The germline gives CDR1 MNHEY, CDR2 SVGAGI. The CDR3 region is CASRSQGMGNQPQHF. The CDR3 bases are TGTGCCAGCAGGTCACAGGGGATGGGCAATCAGCCCCAGCATTTT.

V usage is TRBV3-1 (or the pseudogene TRBV3-2) and J usage is TRBJ2-6, with 9 bases fitting TRBD1. Germline V gives CDR1 LGHDT, CDR2 YNNKEL (reference sequence). The CDR3 is 15 residues long. The V and J ends lost 5 bases and 8 bases, in that order; junction bases with no gene match: 7. CDR3 DNA: TGTGCCAGCAGCGGCCGGGACAGGGAACCCAACGTCCTGACTTTC. Translating it yields CASSGRDREPNVLTF.

The rearrangement joins TRBV7-9 to TRBJ2-5; 7 nucleotides match TRBD1. CDR1 SEHNR and CDR2 FQNEAQ come from the germline V gene (reference sequence). The CDR3 loop spans 15 amino acids. V lost 2 bases, J lost 0 bases, and 3 bases stayed unmatched. This CDR3 is CASSLTGAYQETQYF. CDR3 nucleotide sequence: TGTGCCAGCAGCTTAACAGGGGCGTACCAAGAGACCCAGTACTTC.

This CDR3 reads CASSQDYRGQVEAFF. CDR3 bases: TGCGCCAGCAGCCAGGATTACAGGGGGCAAGTTGAAGCTTTCTTT. The V gene is TRBV4-3, the J gene TRBJ1-1, with 9 bases lining up with TRBD1. V lost 3 bases to trimming and J lost 7 bases; unmatched junction nucleotides: 9. This CDR3 has 15 residues. The germline V gene encodes CDR1 LGHNA and CDR2 YSLEER.

This rearrangement joins TRBV5-6 to TRBJ2-3; D uncertain. This CDR3 spans 13 amino acids. The V gene lost 4 bases and the J gene lost 12 bases, with 18 bases spanning the gap. Looked up from germline, CDR1 is SGHDT and CDR2 is YYEEEE. CDR3 nucleotide sequence: TGTGCCAGCAGCCTTGCCGGGTCGTTGGCACAGTATTTT. This gives the protein CASSLAGSLAQYF.

The V gene is TRBV2, the J gene TRBJ1-5; 9 bases align to TRBD1. This CDR3 has 15 residues. V was clipped by 1 base and J by 5 bases; unmatched bases: 3. Germline CDR1 SNHLY, CDR2 FYNNEI. CDR3 nucleotides: TGTGCCAGCAGTGAAGTTACAGGGGGCCATCAGCCCCAGCATTTT. Residues: CASSEVTGGHQPQHF.

The chain is built from TRBV30 and TRBJ1-2; TRBD1 matches at 7 bases. With V trimmed by 1 base and J by 6 bases, 8 bases remained unmatched. Per germline, CDR1 GTSNPN and CDR2 SVGIG (reference sequence). The CDR3 totals 14 residues. Written as DNA, the CDR3 is TGTGCCTGGAGTGGGGAAAGGGGGCGAAATGGCTACACCTTC. Amino acids: CAWSGERGRNGYTF.